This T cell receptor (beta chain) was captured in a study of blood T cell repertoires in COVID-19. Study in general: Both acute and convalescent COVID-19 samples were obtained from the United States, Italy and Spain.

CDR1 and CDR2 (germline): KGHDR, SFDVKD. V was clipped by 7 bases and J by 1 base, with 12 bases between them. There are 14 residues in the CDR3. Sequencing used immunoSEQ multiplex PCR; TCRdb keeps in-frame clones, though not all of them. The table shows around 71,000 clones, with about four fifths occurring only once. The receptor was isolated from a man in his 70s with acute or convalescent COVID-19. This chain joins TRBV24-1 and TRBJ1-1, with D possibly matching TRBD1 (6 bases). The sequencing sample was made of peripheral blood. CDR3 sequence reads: CATRPRGGNTEAFF. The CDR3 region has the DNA TGTGCCACCAGACCTAGGGGGGGGAACACTGAAGCTTTCTTT.